This T cell receptor beta chain was sequenced during a study of shared clonotypes between healthy human individuals. The study, taken as a whole, reports: Clonotypes shared by all four donors outscored non-shared clonotypes in generation probability.

In the case of this clone: The antigen remains unidentified.

CD45RO negativity and positive selection for CCR7 defined naive CD8 cells, a population that excluded terminally differentiated effector memory CD45RA+ cells. Once extracted for a subset, genomic DNA was divided evenly among several immunoSEQ plates. Sequenced by immunoSEQ multiplex PCR; TCRdb stores in-frame clones only, minus some. The table includes hundreds of thousands of clones, just over 90% detected once. V shed 3 bases, J shed 4 bases, and the junction held 9 bases outside the gene matches. Germline CDR1 SEHNR, CDR2 FQNEAQ (reference sequence). The CDR3 has 18 amino acids. The sequence came from a young man in good health. The V call is TRBV7-9, the J call TRBJ2-1; 13 bases fit TRBD2. Sequenced input: naive CD8+ T cells sorted from blood. This chain's CDR3 is CASSFRTSGRSEYNEQFF. The DNA of the CDR3 is TGTGCCAGCAGCTTTAGGACTAGCGGGAGATCGGAATACAATGAGCAGTTCTTC.